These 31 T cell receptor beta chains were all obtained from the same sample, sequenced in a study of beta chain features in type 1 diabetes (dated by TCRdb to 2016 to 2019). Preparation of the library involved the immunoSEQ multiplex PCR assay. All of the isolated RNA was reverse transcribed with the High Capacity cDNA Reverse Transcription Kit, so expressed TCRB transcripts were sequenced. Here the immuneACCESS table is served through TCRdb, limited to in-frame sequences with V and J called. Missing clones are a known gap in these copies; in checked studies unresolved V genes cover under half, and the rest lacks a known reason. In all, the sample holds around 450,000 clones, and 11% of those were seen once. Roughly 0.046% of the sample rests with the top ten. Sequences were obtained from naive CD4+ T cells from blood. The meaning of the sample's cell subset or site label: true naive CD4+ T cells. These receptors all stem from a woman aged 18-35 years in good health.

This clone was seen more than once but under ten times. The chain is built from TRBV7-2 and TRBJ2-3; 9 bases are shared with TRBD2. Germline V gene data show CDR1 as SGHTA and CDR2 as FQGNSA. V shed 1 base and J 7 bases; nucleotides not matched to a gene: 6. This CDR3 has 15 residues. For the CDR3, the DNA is TGTGCCAGCAGCTTAGTGGCGGGGGGGCGGAATACGCAGTATTTT. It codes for CASSLVAGGRNTQYF.

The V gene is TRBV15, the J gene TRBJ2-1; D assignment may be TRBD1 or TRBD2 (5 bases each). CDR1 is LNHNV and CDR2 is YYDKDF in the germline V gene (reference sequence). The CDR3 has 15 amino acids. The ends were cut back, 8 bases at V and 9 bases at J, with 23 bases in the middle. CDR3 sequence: CATGAAGVRGVEQFF. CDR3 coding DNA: TGTGCCACCGGAGCAGCCGGGGTTAGGGGCGTTGAGCAGTTCTTC.

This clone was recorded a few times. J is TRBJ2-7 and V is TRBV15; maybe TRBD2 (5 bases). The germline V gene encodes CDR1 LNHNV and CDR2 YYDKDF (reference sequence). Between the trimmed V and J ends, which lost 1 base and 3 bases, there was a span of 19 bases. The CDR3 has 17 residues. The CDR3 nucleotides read TGTGCCACCAGCAGAGTTGGCGACCGTAAAGGAGGCTACGAGCAGTACTTC. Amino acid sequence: CATSRVGDRKGGYEQYF.

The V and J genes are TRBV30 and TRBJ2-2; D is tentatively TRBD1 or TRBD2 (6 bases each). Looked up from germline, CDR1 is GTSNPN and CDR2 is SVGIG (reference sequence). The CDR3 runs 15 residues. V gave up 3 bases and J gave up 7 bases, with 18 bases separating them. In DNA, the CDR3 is TGTGCCTGGAGGGGACTGGGCAGGGGAGACGGGGAGCTGTTTTTT. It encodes CAWRGLGRGDGELFF.

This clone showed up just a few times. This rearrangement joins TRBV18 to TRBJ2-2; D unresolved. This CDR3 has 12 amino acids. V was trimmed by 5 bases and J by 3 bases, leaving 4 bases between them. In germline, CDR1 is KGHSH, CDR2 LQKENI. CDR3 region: CASSSDTGELFF. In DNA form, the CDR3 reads TGTGCCAGCTCATCCGACACCGGGGAGCTGTTTTTT.

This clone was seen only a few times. This CDR3 reads CASSFLGRPNTGELFF. CDR3 sequence (DNA): TGCGCCAGCAGCTTCCTGGGACGACCGAACACCGGGGAGCTGTTTTTT. The V and J genes are TRBV5-1 and TRBJ2-2; D possibly matches TRBD1 or TRBD2 (5 bases each). Germline loops: CDR1 SGHRS, CDR2 YFSETQ. This CDR3 has 16 residues. V lost 2 bases and J 0 bases, leaving 11 bases between the germline ends.

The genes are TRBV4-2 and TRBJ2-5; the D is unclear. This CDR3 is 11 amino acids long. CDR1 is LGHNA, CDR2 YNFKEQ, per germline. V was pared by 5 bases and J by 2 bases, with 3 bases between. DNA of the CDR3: TGTGCCAGCAGCGCACAAGAGACCCAGTACTTC. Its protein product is CASSAQETQYF.

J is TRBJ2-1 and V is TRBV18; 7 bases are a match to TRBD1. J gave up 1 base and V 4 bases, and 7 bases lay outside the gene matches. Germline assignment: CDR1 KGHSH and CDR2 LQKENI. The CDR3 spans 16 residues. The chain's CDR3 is CASSLLTGVSYNEQFF. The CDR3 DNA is TGTGCCAGCTCACTGCTTACAGGGGTGTCCTACAATGAGCAGTTCTTC.

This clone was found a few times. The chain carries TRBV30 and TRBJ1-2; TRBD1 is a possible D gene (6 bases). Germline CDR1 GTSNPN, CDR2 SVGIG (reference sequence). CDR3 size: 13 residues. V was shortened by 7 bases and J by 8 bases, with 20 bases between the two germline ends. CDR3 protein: CASTGNPPRGYTF. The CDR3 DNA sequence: TGTGCCTCAACAGGGAACCCACCTAGGGGCTACACCTTC.

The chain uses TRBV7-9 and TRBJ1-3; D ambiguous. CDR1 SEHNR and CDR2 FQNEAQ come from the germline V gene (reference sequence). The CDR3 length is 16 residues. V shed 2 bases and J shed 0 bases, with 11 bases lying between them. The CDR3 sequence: CASSLSLYTSGNTIYF. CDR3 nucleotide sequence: TGTGCCAGCAGCTTATCCTTATACACCTCTGGAAACACCATATATTTT.

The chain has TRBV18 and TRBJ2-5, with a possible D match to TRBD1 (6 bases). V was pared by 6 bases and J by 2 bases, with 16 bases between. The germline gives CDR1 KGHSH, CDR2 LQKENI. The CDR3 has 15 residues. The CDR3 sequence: CASSPYTGMQETQYF. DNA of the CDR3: TGTGCCAGCTCTCCGTATACAGGGATGCAAGAGACCCAGTACTTC.

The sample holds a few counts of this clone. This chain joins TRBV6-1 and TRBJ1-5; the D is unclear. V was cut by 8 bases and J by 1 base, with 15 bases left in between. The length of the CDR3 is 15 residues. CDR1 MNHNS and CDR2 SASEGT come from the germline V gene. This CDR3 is CASGRVTGSNQPQHF. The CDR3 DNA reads TGTGCCAGCGGGAGAGTTACGGGGAGCAATCAGCCCCAGCATTTT.

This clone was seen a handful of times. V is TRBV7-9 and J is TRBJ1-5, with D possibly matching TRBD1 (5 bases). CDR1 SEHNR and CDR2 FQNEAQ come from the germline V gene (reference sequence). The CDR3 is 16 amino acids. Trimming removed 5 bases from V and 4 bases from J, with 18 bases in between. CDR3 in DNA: TGTGCCAGCAGCCACGCCACGGGGACCGGTAATCAGCCCCAGCATTTT. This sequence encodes CASSHATGTGNQPQHF. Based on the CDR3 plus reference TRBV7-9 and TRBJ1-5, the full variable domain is DTGVSQNPRHKITKRGQNVTFRCDPISEHNRLYWYRQTLGQGPEFLTYFQNEAQLEKSRLLSDRFSAERPKGSFSTLEIQRTEQGDSAMYLCASSHATGTGNQPQHFGDGTRLSIL.

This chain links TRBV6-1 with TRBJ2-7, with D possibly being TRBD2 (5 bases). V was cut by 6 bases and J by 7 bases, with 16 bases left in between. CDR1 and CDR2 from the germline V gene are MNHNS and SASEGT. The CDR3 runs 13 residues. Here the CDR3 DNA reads TGTGCCAGCAGCCGTAACCTAGCACGGGAGCAGTACGTC. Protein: CASSRNLAREQYV.

The CDR3 DNA is TGCAGCGTTGACAGGGTCTTGAACACTGAAGCTTTCTTT. Amino acids: CSVDRVLNTEAFF. The chain employs TRBV29-1 and TRBJ1-1; tentatively, D is TRBD1 (5 bases). V shed 3 bases and J shed 0 bases, with 8 bases lying between them. This CDR3 is 13 amino acids long. Germline V CDR1 and CDR2: SQVTM, ANQGSEA.

The DNA for the CDR3 is TGTGCCACCAGCAGAGGGGTAGTAGGGACCCAAGGTACGCAGTATTTT. It specifies CATSRGVVGTQGTQYF. This chain joins TRBV15 and TRBJ2-3; D may be TRBD1 or TRBD2 (5 bases each). Germline CDR1 is LNHNV and CDR2 is YYDKDF (reference sequence). Trimming left V 1 base short and J 8 bases short, with 19 bases between. The CDR3 runs 16 residues.

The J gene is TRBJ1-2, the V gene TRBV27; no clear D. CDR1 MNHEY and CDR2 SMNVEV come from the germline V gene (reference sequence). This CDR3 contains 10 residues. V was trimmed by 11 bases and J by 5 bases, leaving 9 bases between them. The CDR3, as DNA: TGTGCCGGTACGGGGTATGGCTACACCTTC. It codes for CAGTGYGYTF.

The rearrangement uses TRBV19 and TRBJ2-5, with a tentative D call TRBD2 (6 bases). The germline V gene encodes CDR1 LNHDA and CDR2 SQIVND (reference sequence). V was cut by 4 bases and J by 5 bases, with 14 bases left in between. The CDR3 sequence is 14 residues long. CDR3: CASSTTGTGETQYF. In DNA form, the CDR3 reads TGTGCCAGTAGTACCACCGGGACTGGGGAGACCCAGTACTTC.

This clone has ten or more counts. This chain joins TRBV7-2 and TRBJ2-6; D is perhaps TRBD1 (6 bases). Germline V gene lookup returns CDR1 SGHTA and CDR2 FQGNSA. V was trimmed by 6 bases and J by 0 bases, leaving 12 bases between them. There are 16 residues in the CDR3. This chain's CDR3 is CASSPDRSSGANVLTF. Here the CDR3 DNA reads TGTGCCAGCAGTCCCGACAGGTCCTCTGGGGCCAACGTCCTGACTTTC.

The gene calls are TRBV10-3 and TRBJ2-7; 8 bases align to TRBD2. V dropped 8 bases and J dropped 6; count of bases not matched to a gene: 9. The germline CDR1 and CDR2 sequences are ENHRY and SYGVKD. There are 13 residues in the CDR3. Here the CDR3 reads CAIAAAGTSEQYF. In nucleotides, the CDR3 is TGTGCCATCGCGGCTGCAGGGACTAGCGAGCAGTACTTC.

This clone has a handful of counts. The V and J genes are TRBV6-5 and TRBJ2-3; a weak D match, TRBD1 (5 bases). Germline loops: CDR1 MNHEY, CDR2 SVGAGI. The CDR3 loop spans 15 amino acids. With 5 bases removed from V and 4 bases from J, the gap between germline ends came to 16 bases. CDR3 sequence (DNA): TGTGCCAGCAGTGGTCAGGGTAGGAAGTCAGATACGCAGTATTTT. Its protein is CASSGQGRKSDTQYF.

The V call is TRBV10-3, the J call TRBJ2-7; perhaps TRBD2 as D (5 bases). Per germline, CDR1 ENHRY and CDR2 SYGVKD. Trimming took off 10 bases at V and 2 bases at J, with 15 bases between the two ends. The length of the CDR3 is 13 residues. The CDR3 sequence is CATEEAGTYEQYF. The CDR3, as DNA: TGTGCCACGGAGGAGGCAGGAACCTACGAGCAGTACTTC.

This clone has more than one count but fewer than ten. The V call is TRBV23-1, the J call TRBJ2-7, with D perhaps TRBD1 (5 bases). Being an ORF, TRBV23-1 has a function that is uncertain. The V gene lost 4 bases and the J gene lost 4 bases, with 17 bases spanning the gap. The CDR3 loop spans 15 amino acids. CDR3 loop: CASSPQGPIIYEQYF. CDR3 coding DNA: TGCGCCAGCAGTCCTCAGGGCCCAATTATTTACGAGCAGTACTTC.

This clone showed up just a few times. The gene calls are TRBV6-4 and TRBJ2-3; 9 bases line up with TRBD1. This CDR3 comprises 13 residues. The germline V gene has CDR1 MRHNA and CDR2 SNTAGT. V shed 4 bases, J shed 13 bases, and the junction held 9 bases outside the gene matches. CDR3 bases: TGTGCCAGCAGTGTACAGGGGGCAGATGTGAAGTATTTT. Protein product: CASSVQGADVKYF.

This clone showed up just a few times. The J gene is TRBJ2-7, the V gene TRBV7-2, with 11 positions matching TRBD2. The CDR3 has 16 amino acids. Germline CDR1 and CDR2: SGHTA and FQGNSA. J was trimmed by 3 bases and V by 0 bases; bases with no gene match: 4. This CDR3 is CASSLALAGGFYEQYF. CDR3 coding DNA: TGTGCCAGCAGCTTAGCCCTAGCGGGAGGTTTCTACGAGCAGTACTTC.

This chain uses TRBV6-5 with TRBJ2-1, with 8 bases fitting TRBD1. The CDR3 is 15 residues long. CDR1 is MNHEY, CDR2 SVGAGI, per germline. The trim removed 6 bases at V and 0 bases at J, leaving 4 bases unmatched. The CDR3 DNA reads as TGTGCCAGCAGCACCGACAGGGGCTCCTACAATGAGCAGTTCTTC. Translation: CASSTDRGSYNEQFF.

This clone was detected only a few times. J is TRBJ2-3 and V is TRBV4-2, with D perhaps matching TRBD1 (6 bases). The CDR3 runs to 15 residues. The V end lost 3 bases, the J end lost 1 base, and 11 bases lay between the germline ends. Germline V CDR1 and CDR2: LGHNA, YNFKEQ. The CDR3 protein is CASSQGATRTDTQYF. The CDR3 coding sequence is TGTGCCAGCAGCCAGGGGGCCACCCGCACAGATACGCAGTATTTT.

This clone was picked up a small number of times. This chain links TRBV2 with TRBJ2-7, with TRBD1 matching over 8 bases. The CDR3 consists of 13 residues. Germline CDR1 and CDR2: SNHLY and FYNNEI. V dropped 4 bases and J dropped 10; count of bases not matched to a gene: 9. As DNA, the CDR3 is TGTGCCAGCAGTGGCCCGGGACAGGAGGTTCAGTACGTC. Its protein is CASSGPGQEVQYV.

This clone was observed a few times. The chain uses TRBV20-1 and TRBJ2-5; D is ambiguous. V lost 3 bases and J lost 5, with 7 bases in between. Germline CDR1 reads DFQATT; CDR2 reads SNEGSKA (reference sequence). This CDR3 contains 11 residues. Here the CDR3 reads CSARPDETQYF. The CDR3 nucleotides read TGCAGTGCTAGGCCCGATGAGACCCAGTACTTC.

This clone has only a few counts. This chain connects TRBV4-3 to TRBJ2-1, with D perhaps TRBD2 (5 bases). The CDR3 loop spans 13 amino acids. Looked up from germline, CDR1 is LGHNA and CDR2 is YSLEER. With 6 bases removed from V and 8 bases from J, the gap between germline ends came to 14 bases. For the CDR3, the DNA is TGCGCCAGCAGTCGAGGAGGTGGGGATGAGCAGTTCTTC. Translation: CASSRGGGDEQFF.

CDR3 coding DNA: TGTGCCAGCAGCGTATCGGGACAGGCCGGTGGGACTGAAGCTTTCTTT. It encodes CASSVSGQAGGTEAFF. This chain links TRBV9 with TRBJ1-1; 8 nucleotides agree with TRBD1. V lost 1 base, J lost 5 bases, and 10 bases stayed unmatched. From germline, CDR1 is SGDLS and CDR2 YYNGEE. This CDR3 spans 16 amino acids.